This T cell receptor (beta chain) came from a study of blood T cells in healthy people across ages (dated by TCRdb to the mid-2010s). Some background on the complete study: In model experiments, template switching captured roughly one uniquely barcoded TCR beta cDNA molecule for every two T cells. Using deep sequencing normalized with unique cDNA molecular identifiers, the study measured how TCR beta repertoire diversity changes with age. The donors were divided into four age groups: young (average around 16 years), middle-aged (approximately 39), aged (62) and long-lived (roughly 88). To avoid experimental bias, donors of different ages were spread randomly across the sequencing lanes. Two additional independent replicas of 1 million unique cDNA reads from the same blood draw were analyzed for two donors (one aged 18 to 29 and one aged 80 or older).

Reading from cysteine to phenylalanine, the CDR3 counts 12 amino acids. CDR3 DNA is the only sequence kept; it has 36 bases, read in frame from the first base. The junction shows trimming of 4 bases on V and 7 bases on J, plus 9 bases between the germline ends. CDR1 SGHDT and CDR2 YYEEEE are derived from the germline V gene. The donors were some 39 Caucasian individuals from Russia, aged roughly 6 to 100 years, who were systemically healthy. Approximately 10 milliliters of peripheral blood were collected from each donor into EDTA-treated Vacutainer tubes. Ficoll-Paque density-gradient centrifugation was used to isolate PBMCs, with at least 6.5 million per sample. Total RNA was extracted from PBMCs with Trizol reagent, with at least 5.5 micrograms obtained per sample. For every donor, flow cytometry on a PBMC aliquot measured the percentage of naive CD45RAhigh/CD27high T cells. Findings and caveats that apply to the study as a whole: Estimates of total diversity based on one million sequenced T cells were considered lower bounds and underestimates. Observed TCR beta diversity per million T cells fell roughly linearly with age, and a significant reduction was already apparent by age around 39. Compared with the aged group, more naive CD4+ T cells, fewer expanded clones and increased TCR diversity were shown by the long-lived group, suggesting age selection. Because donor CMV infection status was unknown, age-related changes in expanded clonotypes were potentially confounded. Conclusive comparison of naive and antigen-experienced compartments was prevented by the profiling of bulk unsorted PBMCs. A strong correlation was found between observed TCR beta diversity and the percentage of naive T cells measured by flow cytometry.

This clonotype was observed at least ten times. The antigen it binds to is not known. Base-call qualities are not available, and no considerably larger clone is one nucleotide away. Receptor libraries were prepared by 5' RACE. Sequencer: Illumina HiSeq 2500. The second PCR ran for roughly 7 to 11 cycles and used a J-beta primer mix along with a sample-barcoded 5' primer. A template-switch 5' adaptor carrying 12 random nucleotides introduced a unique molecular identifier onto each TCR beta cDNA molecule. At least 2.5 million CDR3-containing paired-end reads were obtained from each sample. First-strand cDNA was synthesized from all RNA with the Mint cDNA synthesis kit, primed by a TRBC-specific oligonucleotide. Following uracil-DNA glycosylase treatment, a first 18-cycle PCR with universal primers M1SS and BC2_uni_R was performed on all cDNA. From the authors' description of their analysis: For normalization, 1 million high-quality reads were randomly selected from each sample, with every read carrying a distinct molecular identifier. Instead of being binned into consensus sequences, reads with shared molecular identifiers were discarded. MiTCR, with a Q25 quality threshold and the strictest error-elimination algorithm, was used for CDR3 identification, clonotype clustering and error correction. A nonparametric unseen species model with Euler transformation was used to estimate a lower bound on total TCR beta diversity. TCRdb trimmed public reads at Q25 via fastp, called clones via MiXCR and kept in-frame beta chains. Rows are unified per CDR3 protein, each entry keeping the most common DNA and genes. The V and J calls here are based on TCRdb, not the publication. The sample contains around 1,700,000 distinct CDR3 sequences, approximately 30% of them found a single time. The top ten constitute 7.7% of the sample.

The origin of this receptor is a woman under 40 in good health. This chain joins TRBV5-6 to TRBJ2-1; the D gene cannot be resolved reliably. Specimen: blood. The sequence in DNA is TGTGCCAGCAGCCCGGACGGAAATGAGCAGTTCTTC. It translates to CASSPDGNEQFF.